Shown below are 22 T cell receptor beta chains from a single sample sequenced in a study of CD8+ T cells in alopecia areata. Following extraction, RNA underwent reverse transcription to cDNA, which served as the sequencing template. Using immunoSEQ multiplex PCR, the repertoire was profiled, and TCRdb retains in-frame clones only, with some absent. The data show around 190,000 clones, approximately 53% seen once. Sample: CD8+ T cells sorted from blood. These receptors originate from a human donor in good health.

Regarding this clone: Distinct nucleotide sequences in the sample also encode this CDR3. CDR3 DNA: TGTGCCAGCAGCCCCGGGGGGGGAGGCTACACCTTC. It encodes CASSPGGGGYTF. The chain combines TRBV9 with TRBJ1-2, with D perhaps TRBD1 (5 bases). Trimming pared 4 bases from V and 8 bases from J, leaving 12 bases between. The CDR3 runs to 12 residues. Germline CDR1 reads SGDLS; CDR2 reads YYNGEE.

The rearrangement joins TRBV6-5 to TRBJ1-2, with 9 bases that match TRBD1. The CDR3 has 16 amino acids. From germline, CDR1 is MNHEY and CDR2 SVGAGI. The trim removed 0 bases at V and 6 bases at J, leaving 8 bases unmatched. CDR3 protein: CASSYSFAGQGHGYTF. DNA of the CDR3: TGTGCCAGCAGTTACTCGTTTGCAGGACAGGGGCATGGCTACACCTTC.

The chain couples TRBV12-5 to TRBJ2-3, with 7 bases matching TRBD2. Germline assignment: CDR1 LGHNT and CDR2 FRNRAP. The junction had 21 bases not matched to a gene; V was cut back by 5 bases and J by 10 bases. The CDR3 spans 17 residues. The CDR3 nucleotides are TGTGCTAGTGGTCCCTACCAAGCGGGGCCCTCCCAGATTGCGCAGTATTTT. Its protein product is CASGPYQAGPSQIAQYF.

The sample holds a few counts of this clone. The rearrangement joins TRBV29-1 to TRBJ2-1; TRBD2 matches at 10 bases. This CDR3 spans 15 amino acids. The germline V gene has CDR1 SQVTM and CDR2 ANQGSEA. J lost 4 bases, V lost 2 bases, and 5 bases had no gene match. The CDR3 nucleotides are TGCAGCGTTGAAAAGATAGCGGGGGGATACAATGAGCAGTTCTTC. This codes for CSVEKIAGGYNEQFF.

The rearrangement links TRBV10-2 to TRBJ1-2, with no clear D. CDR3 length: 13 amino acids. Per germline, CDR1 WSHSY and CDR2 SAAADI. Trimming stripped 2 bases from V and 5 bases from J, with 9 bases between. CDR3 in amino acids: CASSETPGYGYTF. The CDR3 DNA reads as TGCGCCAGCAGTGAGACGCCTGGGTATGGCTACACCTTC.

There are a few counts of this clone. The sample carries other DNA sequences with the same CDR3. V and J are TRBV4-1 and TRBJ2-1; 10 bases map to TRBD2. V gave up 0 bases and J gave up 5 bases; unmatched junction bases: 7. The CDR3 extends over 17 amino acids. In germline, CDR1 is MGHRA, CDR2 YSYEKL. CDR3 loop: CASSQDLASGGNNEQFF. Here the CDR3 DNA reads TGCGCCAGCAGCCAAGATCTGGCTAGCGGGGGAAACAATGAGCAGTTCTTC.

This sequence joins TRBV2 and TRBJ1-5; the D gene is possibly TRBD1 (6 bases). This CDR3 contains 13 residues. Trimming removed 10 bases at V and 4 bases at J, with 14 bases between. The germline V gene encodes CDR1 SNHLY and CDR2 FYNNEI. The CDR3 region has the DNA TGTGCCATCGCGGGGGGGCCAAATCAGCCCCAGCATTTT. Protein: CAIAGGPNQPQHF.

This clone was seen a few times. The chain is built from TRBV6-5 and TRBJ1-5; perhaps TRBD1 as D (5 bases). The CDR3 contains 15 residues. With 6 bases removed from V and 9 bases from J, the gap between germline ends came to 21 bases. From germline, CDR1 is MNHEY and CDR2 SVGAGI. The CDR3 bases are TGTGCCAGCAGAGGCCGGGACGGGGAAAGGGCGCCCCAGCATTTT. This sequence encodes CASRGRDGERAPQHF.

This clone turned up a few times. This chain joins TRBV4-1 and TRBJ1-2, with D maybe TRBD1 (6 bases). CDR1 MGHRA and CDR2 YSYEKL come from the germline V gene. V was trimmed by 1 base and J by 2 bases, leaving 11 bases between them. This CDR3 has 15 amino acids. CDR3 residues: CASSQVGTTNYGYTF. Here the CDR3 DNA reads TGCGCCAGCAGCCAAGTGGGGACAACCAACTATGGCTACACCTTC.

The gene calls are TRBV29-1 and TRBJ2-3; D not certain. This CDR3 has 13 residues. Germline CDR1 and CDR2: SQVTM and ANQGSEA. V lost 6 bases, J lost 3 bases, and 13 bases lay in between. The chain's CDR3 is CSVPLGITDTQYF. In DNA form, the CDR3 reads TGCAGCGTCCCCCTAGGGATAACAGATACGCAGTATTTT.

The chain combines TRBV5-1 with TRBJ1-1; D perhaps matches TRBD1 (6 bases). The CDR3 runs 14 residues. Trimming stripped 7 bases from V and 7 bases from J, with 20 bases between. Per the germline V gene, CDR1 is SGHRS and CDR2 is YFSETQ. This CDR3 is CASGEEQGTHEAFF. The CDR3 DNA reads TGCGCCAGCGGAGAAGAGCAGGGGACGCATGAAGCTTTCTTT.

A note on this clone: Other DNA sequences in the sample encode the same CDR3. The chain recombines TRBV5-6 with TRBJ2-7, with a possible D match to TRBD1 (6 bases). Germline V lookup: CDR1 SGHDT, CDR2 YYEEEE. V shed 3 bases and J shed 3 bases, with 7 bases lying between them. The CDR3 length is 12 residues. The CDR3 loop reads CASSSDSYEQYF. The CDR3 nucleotides read TGTGCCAGCAGCTCGGACAGCTACGAGCAGTACTTC.

The rearrangement links TRBV4-1 to TRBJ2-7; D is possibly TRBD2 (5 bases). In germline, CDR1 is MGHRA, CDR2 YSYEKL. With 3 bases removed from V and 5 bases from J, the gap between germline ends came to 11 bases. This CDR3 is built from 13 residues. In DNA, the CDR3 is TGCGCCAGCAGCCACCAGGACTGGGACGAGCAGTACTTC. Translated, it gives CASSHQDWDEQYF.

The V gene is TRBV29-1, the J gene TRBJ1-2, with D hard to call. V was clipped by 5 bases and J by 5 bases, with 6 bases between them. Looked up from germline, CDR1 is SQVTM and CDR2 is ANQGSEA. CDR3 size: 10 residues. CDR3 loop: CSVRDYGYTF. The CDR3 DNA is TGCAGCGTTAGGGATTATGGCTACACCTTC.

The chain links TRBV14 to TRBJ1-2; 7 bases agree with TRBD1. V lost 4 bases and J lost 4; bases outside the gene matches: 6. The germline V gene has CDR1 SGHDN and CDR2 FVKESK. CDR3 length: 14 amino acids. The CDR3 reads CASSRSTGAYGYTF. The CDR3 region has the DNA TGTGCCAGCAGCCGTTCTACAGGGGCCTATGGCTACACCTTC.

This clone was picked up one time. The chain is built from TRBV4-1 and TRBJ2-6, with TRBD1 matching 9 bases. This CDR3 comprises 16 residues. V lost 1 base and J lost 2; bases outside the gene matches: 0. Germline CDR1 MGHRA, CDR2 YSYEKL. CDR3 residues: CASSQGTGAGANVLTF. The CDR3, as DNA: TGCGCCAGCAGCCAAGGGACAGGGGCTGGGGCCAACGTCCTGACTTTC.

The V and J genes are TRBV7-8 and TRBJ1-4, with D hard to call. Looked up from germline, CDR1 is SGHVS and CDR2 is FQNEAQ. V was trimmed by 2 bases and J by 3 bases, leaving 10 bases between them. The CDR3 has 15 residues. The CDR3 loop is CASSLRGPPNEKLFF. CDR3 nucleotides: TGTGCCAGCAGCTTAAGAGGGCCCCCTAATGAAAAACTGTTTTTT.

DNA of the CDR3: TGTGCCAGCAGTTCCGACGCAAGTGGCTACACCTTC. It is translated as CASSSDASGYTF. The chain has TRBV5-6 and TRBJ1-2; D gene unclear. Trimming left V 5 bases short and J 7 bases short, with 12 bases between. The CDR3 runs to 12 residues. Germline V CDR1 and CDR2: SGHDT, YYEEEE.

A few counts support this clone. The chain is built from TRBV13 and TRBJ1-2; possibly TRBD1 for D (6 bases). V dropped 5 bases and J dropped 6 bases, with 19 bases sitting between them. CDR1 is PRHDT, CDR2 FYEKMQ, per germline (reference sequence). CDR3 size: 15 residues. CDR3 bases: TGTGCCAGCAGCAGGCGACAGGACGCAACGAATGGCTACACCTTC. It is translated as CASSRRQDATNGYTF.

The chain links TRBV7-9 to TRBJ2-7; possibly TRBD2 for D (5 bases). Per germline, CDR1 SEHNR and CDR2 FQNEAQ (reference sequence). V was shortened by 1 base and J by 0 bases, with 10 bases between the two germline ends. The CDR3 runs 15 residues. This CDR3 reads CASSLDAGNSYEQYF. The DNA of the CDR3 is TGTGCCAGCAGCTTAGACGCGGGCAACTCCTACGAGCAGTACTTC.

This sequence joins TRBV29-1 and TRBJ2-1; 8 positions agree with TRBD2. J lost 9 bases, V lost 5 bases, and 6 bases had no gene match. The CDR3 is made up of 12 amino acids. The germline gives CDR1 SQVTM, CDR2 ANQGSEA. CDR3 residues: CSVPGGGGEQFF. CDR3 sequence (DNA): TGCAGCGTTCCCGGGGGGGGAGGTGAGCAGTTCTTC.

The chain couples TRBV2 to TRBJ2-1; 11 bases agree with TRBD2. Trimming at V came to 8 bases and at J to 12 bases, leaving 9 bases not matched to a gene. Germline V gene lookup returns CDR1 SNHLY and CDR2 FYNNEI. This CDR3 has 13 residues. This chain's CDR3 is CASLAGGTPRQFF. The CDR3, as DNA: TGTGCCAGCCTAGCGGGGGGCACACCCCGGCAGTTCTTC.